This entry concerns a single TCR beta chain. This specimen comes from a study of cytomegalovirus exposure and HLA in healthy donors. Clones were sequenced by immunoSEQ multiplex PCR, and TCRdb holds only the in-frame ones, with some missing. Of some 110,000 clones detected, 94% appear once; the ten largest clones hold more than 0.9%. The sample comprised PBMCs. The receptor was derived from a woman aged 18 to 35 in good health and CMV-seronegative.

CDR3 sequence: CARRGAGGELFF. In nucleotides, the CDR3 is TGTGCCAGACGGGGGGCCGGTGGGGAGCTGTTTTTT. The chain has TRBV11-2 and TRBJ2-2; perhaps TRBD2 as D (7 bases). The V gene lost 9 bases and the J gene lost 8 bases, with 13 bases spanning the gap. Germline V gene lookup returns CDR1 SGHAT and CDR2 FQNNGV. CDR3 length: 12 amino acids.